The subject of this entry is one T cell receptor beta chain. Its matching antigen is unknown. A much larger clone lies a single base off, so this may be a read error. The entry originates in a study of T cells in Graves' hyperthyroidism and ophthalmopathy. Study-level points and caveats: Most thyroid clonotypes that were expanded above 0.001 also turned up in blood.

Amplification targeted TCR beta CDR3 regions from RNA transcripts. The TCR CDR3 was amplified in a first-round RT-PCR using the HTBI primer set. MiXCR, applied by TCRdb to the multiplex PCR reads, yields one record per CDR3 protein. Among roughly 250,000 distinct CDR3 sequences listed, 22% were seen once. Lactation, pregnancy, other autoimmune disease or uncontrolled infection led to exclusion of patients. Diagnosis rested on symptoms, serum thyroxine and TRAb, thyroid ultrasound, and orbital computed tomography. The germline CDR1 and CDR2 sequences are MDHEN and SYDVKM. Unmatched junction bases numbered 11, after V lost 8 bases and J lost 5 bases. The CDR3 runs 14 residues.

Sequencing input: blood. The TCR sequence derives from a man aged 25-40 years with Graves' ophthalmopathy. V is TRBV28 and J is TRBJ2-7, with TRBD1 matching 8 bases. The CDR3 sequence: CASGLRTGHHEQYF. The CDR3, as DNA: TGTGCCAGCGGTCTGCGGACAGGGCACCACGAGCAGTACTTC.